These 30 T cell receptor beta chains were sequenced from one sample in a study of stem cell transplantation in POMP-related autoinflammatory disease. Data came from immunoSEQ multiplex PCR; TCRdb stores just in-frame clones and leaves some out. The sample has about 68,000 clones, roughly 91% seen once; the top ten hold 0.6% to 0.8%. Specimen: CD4+ T cells from PBMCs, collected after stem cell transplantation. The receptors were sampled from a human patient with POMP-related autoinflammation and immune dysregulation (PRAID). Some T cells may be transferred from the graft donor.

The chain uses TRBV5-4 and TRBJ2-1, with 8 bases matching TRBD2. Germline V gene data show CDR1 as SGHNT and CDR2 as YYREEE (reference sequence). With 4 bases clipped from V and 6 bases from J, the junction kept 6 bases outside the gene matches. CDR3 length: 14 residues. The CDR3 region has the DNA TGTGCCAGCAGCCTAAGCGGGGGAGGCAATGAGCAGTTCTTC. It yields the protein CASSLSGGGNEQFF. The entire variable domain, with the rest obtained from reference TRBV5-4 and TRBJ2-1, is as follows: ETGVTQSPTHLIKTRGQQVTLRCSSQSGHNTVSWYQQALGQGPQFIFQYYREEENGRGNFPPRFSGLQFPNYSSELNVNALELDDSALYLCASSLSGGGNEQFFGPGTRLTVL.

V is TRBV28 and J is TRBJ2-7; TRBD1 might be the D (5 bases). Germline CDR1 reads MDHEN; CDR2 reads SYDVKM. Between the trimmed V and J ends, which lost 3 bases and 1 base, there was a span of 10 bases. The CDR3 sequence is 14 residues long. The CDR3 bases are TGTGCCAGCAGTTTGGCAGGGATTTCCTACGAGCAGTACTTC. Translation gives CASSLAGISYEQYF.

This chain uses TRBV7-2 with TRBJ1-1; D gene uncertain. Looked up from germline, CDR1 is SGHTA and CDR2 is FQGNSA. The CDR3 is made up of 13 amino acids. V lost 5 bases and J 2 bases, leaving 9 bases between the germline ends. CDR3 amino acids: CASSPYLNTEAFF. CDR3 in DNA: TGTGCCAGCAGCCCCTACCTCAACACTGAAGCTTTCTTT. The full variable domain, with the rest looked up from reference TRBV7-2 and TRBJ1-1, is GAGVSQSPSNKVTEKGKDVELRCDPISGHTALYWYRQSLGQGLEFLIYFQGNSAPDKSGLPSDRFSAERTGGSVSTLTIQRTQQEDSAVYLCASSPYLNTEAFFGQGTRLTVV.

CDR3 in amino acids: CASSLADLGLAGDPYRFF. CDR3 bases: TGTGCCAGCAGCTTAGCGGACCTTGGACTAGCGGGAGACCCATATAGGTTCTTC. This chain links TRBV7-9 with TRBJ2-1; 13 nucleotides line up with TRBD2. V was pared by 0 bases and J by 15 bases, with 17 bases of the junction left unmatched. The CDR3 contains 18 residues. Germline-derived CDR1 and CDR2 are SEHNR and FQNEAQ (reference sequence).

This rearrangement joins TRBV7-2 to TRBJ1-2; a possible D gene is TRBD1 (5 bases). The CDR3 contains 14 residues. V was pared by 1 base and J by 0 bases, with 6 bases between. The germline gives CDR1 SGHTA, CDR2 FQGNSA. The CDR3 DNA reads TGTGCCAGCAGCTTAGGGGGCGCTAACTATGGCTACACCTTC. Amino acid sequence: CASSLGGANYGYTF.

The chain combines TRBV21-1 with TRBJ2-3; the table's D call, TRBD2, was not checked against the DNA. TRBV21-1 counts as a pseudogene. The CDR3 sequence is 14 residues long. The CDR3 reads CASRSSGGTDTQYF. The CDR3 DNA follows: TGTGCCAGCCGATCTAGCGGGGGCACAGATACGCAGTATTTT.

The gene calls are TRBV7-2 and TRBJ2-2; the D is unclear. Trimming removed 6 bases from V and 5 bases from J, with 16 bases in between. The CDR3 spans 15 residues. Germline-derived CDR1 and CDR2 are SGHTA and FQGNSA. CDR3 DNA sequence: TGTGCCAGCAGGCGGATTTCCACCGAGACCGGGGAGCTGTTTTTT. Protein product: CASRRISTETGELFF.

The chain has TRBV19 and TRBJ2-3; perhaps TRBD1 as D (6 bases). In germline, CDR1 is LNHDA, CDR2 SQIVND (reference sequence). V lost 5 bases and J 1 base, leaving 13 bases between the germline ends. CDR3 size: 15 residues. CDR3 residues: CASSDPGHRTDTQYF. CDR3 in DNA: TGTGCCAGTAGTGACCCGGGACACCGCACAGATACGCAGTATTTT.

The V gene is TRBV27, the J gene TRBJ2-1, with TRBD1 as a possible D gene (6 bases). Germline-derived CDR1 and CDR2 are MNHEY and SMNVEV (reference sequence). CDR3 length equals 14 residues. Trimming shortened V by 3 bases and J by 9 bases, and 15 bases separated the two germline ends. CDR3 sequence: CASSFRQGSGEQFF. DNA of the CDR3: TGTGCCAGCAGTTTCCGGCAGGGGTCAGGTGAGCAGTTCTTC.

The chain employs TRBV7-9 and TRBJ2-3, with 9 bases lining up with TRBD1. The CDR3 sequence is 16 residues long. Per the germline V gene, CDR1 is SEHNR and CDR2 is FQNEAQ (reference sequence). V shed 5 bases and J 4 bases; nucleotides not matched to a gene: 10. CDR3 residues: CASSAVLGTGPDTQYF. In DNA form, the CDR3 reads TGTGCCAGCAGCGCGGTATTGGGGACAGGGCCAGATACGCAGTATTTT.

This chain joins TRBV19 and TRBJ1-5; D perhaps matches TRBD1 (5 bases). The V end was cut by 3 bases, the J end by 0 bases, with 12 bases between. Germline V gives CDR1 LNHDA, CDR2 SQIVND (reference sequence). CDR3 length: 16 residues. The CDR3 region has the DNA TGTGCCAGTAGTATGCGGGGCGTCTATAGCAATCAGCCCCAGCATTTT. Translating gives CASSMRGVYSNQPQHF.

CDR3 nucleotides: TGTGCCAGCAGTTACTCGATCGGGAGTTCGGAGACCCAGTACTTC. It translates to CASSYSIGSSETQYF. V usage is TRBV6-5 and J usage is TRBJ2-5; D is possibly TRBD2 (6 bases). The germline V gene has CDR1 MNHEY and CDR2 SVGAGI. V lost 0 bases to trimming and J lost 5 bases, with 13 bases between them. CDR3 length: 15 residues.

The chain couples TRBV27 to TRBJ2-2; D is unresolved. CDR3 length: 15 amino acids. The germline V gene encodes CDR1 MNHEY and CDR2 SMNVEV (reference sequence). Trimming stripped 5 bases from V and 6 bases from J, with 16 bases between. CDR3 sequence: CASSPRAYGAGELFF. Here the CDR3 DNA reads TGTGCCAGCAGTCCGAGAGCGTATGGGGCCGGGGAGCTGTTTTTT.

Here the CDR3 DNA reads TGCGCCAGCAGCTTGGGGCAGGATTATGGCTATGGCTACACCTTC. It codes for CASSLGQDYGYGYTF. This chain joins TRBV5-1 and TRBJ1-2; no clear D. Germline V gene sequence: CDR1 SGHRS, CDR2 YFSETQ. The CDR3 is 15 residues long. The V end lost 0 bases, the J end lost 4 bases, and 13 bases lay between the germline ends. The variable domain in full, completed from reference TRBV5-1 and TRBJ1-2, reads KAGVTQTPRYLIKTRGQQVTLSCSPISGHRSVSWYQQTPGQGLQFLFEYFSETQRNKGNFPGRFSGRQFSNSRSEMNVSTLELGDSALYLCASSLGQDYGYGYTFGSGTRLTVV.

V is TRBV5-1 and J is TRBJ1-3; TRBD1 might be the D (5 bases). Per germline, CDR1 SGHRS and CDR2 YFSETQ. The CDR3 is made up of 15 amino acids. Trimming removed 2 bases at V and 1 base at J, with 10 bases between. This CDR3 reads CASSFGGASGNTIYF. CDR3 nucleotides: TGCGCCAGCAGCTTCGGTGGGGCGTCTGGAAACACCATATATTTT. Looking up the rest from reference TRBV5-1 and TRBJ1-3 gives the full variable domain: KAGVTQTPRYLIKTRGQQVTLSCSPISGHRSVSWYQQTPGQGLQFLFEYFSETQRNKGNFPGRFSGRQFSNSRSEMNVSTLELGDSALYLCASSFGGASGNTIYFGEGSWLTVV.

There are a few counts of this clone. The chain recombines TRBV28 with TRBJ2-3, with 10 positions matching TRBD2. There are 19 residues in the CDR3. V was clipped by 6 bases and J by 4 bases; unmatched bases: 19. Looked up from germline, CDR1 is MDHEN and CDR2 is SYDVKM. The CDR3 is CASRVNPLAGFLSPDTQYF. The CDR3 DNA sequence: TGTGCCAGCAGGGTTAACCCACTAGCGGGATTTCTCAGCCCAGATACGCAGTATTTT. Together with reference TRBV28 and TRBJ2-3, the CDR3 gives the full variable domain: DVKVTQSSRYLVKRTGEKVFLECVQDMDHENMFWYRQDPGLGLRLIYFSYDVKMKEKGDIPEGYSVSREKKERFSLILESASTNQTSMYLCASRVNPLAGFLSPDTQYFGPGTRLTVL.

The chain couples TRBV6-5 to TRBJ2-1; weak D call: TRBD2 (5 bases). Trimming left V 6 bases short and J 9 bases short, with 12 bases between. The CDR3 is 12 amino acids. The germline V gene encodes CDR1 MNHEY and CDR2 SVGAGI. CDR3 protein: CASRKLGFEQFF. The CDR3 DNA is TGTGCCAGCAGAAAACTAGGATTTGAGCAGTTCTTC.

This chain joins TRBV2 and TRBJ1-2; 9 bases agree with TRBD1. The CDR3 runs 15 residues. Germline V gene lookup returns CDR1 SNHLY and CDR2 FYNNEI. The trim removed 5 bases at V and 2 bases at J, leaving 6 bases unmatched. In DNA, the CDR3 is TGTGCCAGCAGTCCGGGACAGGGAGTGAACTATGGCTACACCTTC. Translation: CASSPGQGVNYGYTF.

V is TRBV7-8 and J is TRBJ1-1; 7 nucleotides match TRBD1. The J segment lost 11 bases and the V segment lost 6 bases, leaving 12 bases of the junction unmatched. The CDR3 is made up of 13 amino acids. Germline V gives CDR1 SGHVS, CDR2 FQNEAQ. In DNA form, the CDR3 reads TGTGCCAGCAGGGCCGGGGGGACAGATATTGCTTTCTTT. Protein sequence: CASRAGGTDIAFF.

This clone was observed a few times. The chain carries TRBV29-1 and TRBJ1-1; TRBD1 is a possible D gene (6 bases). The CDR3 is 12 residues long. Trimming pared 5 bases from V and 1 base from J, leaving 8 bases between. Germline CDR1 reads SQVTM; CDR2 reads ANQGSEA. In DNA form, the CDR3 reads TGCAGCGTTTCACAGGGGAACACTGAAGCTTTCTTT. This gives the protein CSVSQGNTEAFF.

V usage is TRBV2 and J usage is TRBJ2-2; maybe TRBD2 (6 bases). The CDR3 consists of 14 residues. V was clipped by 0 bases and J by 6 bases, with 8 bases between them. Per the germline V gene, CDR1 is SNHLY and CDR2 is FYNNEI. CDR3 loop: CASSEAPGAGELFF. CDR3 nucleotide sequence: TGTGCCAGCAGTGAAGCACCGGGGGCCGGGGAGCTGTTTTTT.

The chain combines TRBV2 with TRBJ1-2; D not certain. The CDR3 extends over 12 amino acids. CDR1 is SNHLY and CDR2 is FYNNEI in the germline V gene. Between the trimmed V and J ends, which lost 2 bases and 1 base, there was a span of 2 bases. The CDR3 is CASSERNYGYTF. The CDR3 DNA reads as TGTGCCAGCAGTGAACGTAACTATGGCTACACCTTC.

This chain uses TRBV19 with TRBJ1-2; D is unclear. Germline values: CDR1 LNHDA, CDR2 SQIVND (reference sequence). Trimming took 2 bases from V and 2 from J, leaving 9 bases between them. The CDR3 covers 14 residues. CDR3 region: CASSIQVQNYGYTF. In DNA, the CDR3 is TGTGCCAGTAGTATACAGGTCCAAAACTATGGCTACACCTTC.

The chain carries TRBV5-1 and TRBJ2-1; the match to TRBD2 covers 7 bases. The CDR3 is made up of 15 amino acids. The junction had 3 bases not matched to a gene; V was cut back by 2 bases and J by 1 base. Germline CDR1 reads SGHRS; CDR2 reads YFSETQ. CDR3 amino acids: CASSFREVSYNEQFF. CDR3 DNA sequence: TGCGCCAGCAGCTTCCGGGAGGTATCCTACAATGAGCAGTTCTTC. The whole variable domain, remainder taken from reference TRBV5-1 and TRBJ2-1, is KAGVTQTPRYLIKTRGQQVTLSCSPISGHRSVSWYQQTPGQGLQFLFEYFSETQRNKGNFPGRFSGRQFSNSRSEMNVSTLELGDSALYLCASSFREVSYNEQFFGPGTRLTVL.

The V gene is TRBV13, the J gene TRBJ1-1; maybe TRBD1 (6 bases). Germline CDR1 PRHDT, CDR2 FYEKMQ (reference sequence). The length of the CDR3 is 16 residues. Between the trimmed V and J ends, which lost 8 bases and 0 bases, there was a span of 19 bases. CDR3 sequence: CASLNTDRPMNTEAFF. CDR3 bases: TGTGCCAGCCTCAATACCGACAGGCCCATGAACACTGAAGCTTTCTTT. The variable domain in full, completed from reference TRBV13 and TRBJ1-1, reads AAGVIQSPRHLIKEKRETATLKCYPIPRHDTVYWYQQGPGQDPQFLISFYEKMQSDKGSIPDRFSAQQFSDYHSELNMSSLELGDSALYFCASLNTDRPMNTEAFFGQGTRLTVV.

V usage is TRBV18 and J usage is TRBJ1-1; the D gene is possibly TRBD1 (5 bases). The CDR3 contains 11 residues. Germline V gene data show CDR1 as KGHSH and CDR2 as LQKENI. V lost 4 bases, J lost 7 bases, and 7 bases lay in between. The DNA for the CDR3 is TGTGCCAGCTCACAGGGACTTGAAGCTTTCTTT. Encoded protein: CASSQGLEAFF.

The chain is built from TRBV10-2 and TRBJ2-7; D unresolved. In germline, CDR1 is WSHSY, CDR2 SAAADI. The V and J ends lost 7 bases and 3 bases respectively, with 13 bases between them. CDR3 length: 13 residues. The CDR3 DNA is TGCGCCAGCACGGATCTTATAGGCTACGAGCAGTACGTC. Amino acids: CASTDLIGYEQYV.

This chain links TRBV3-1 (or the pseudogene TRBV3-2) with TRBJ2-1; the D gene is possibly TRBD2 (6 bases). Germline assignment: CDR1 LGHDT and CDR2 YNNKEL (reference sequence). The V and J ends lost 2 bases and 5 bases respectively, with 16 bases between them. This CDR3 comprises 16 residues. For the CDR3, the DNA is TGTGCCAGCAGCCAATCGCGGGGCCTCGGAGACAATGAGCAGTTCTTC. It specifies CASSQSRGLGDNEQFF.

The rearrangement links TRBV30 to TRBJ1-2; tentative D call: TRBD1 (6 bases). Per the germline V gene, CDR1 is GTSNPN and CDR2 is SVGIG (reference sequence). This CDR3 spans 14 amino acids. The germline V and J ends were trimmed by 0 bases and 7 bases, with 15 bases remaining between them. CDR3 region: CAWSVLITGSGYTF. Here the CDR3 DNA reads TGTGCCTGGAGTGTACTAATAACAGGGAGTGGCTACACCTTC.

CDR3 bases: TGTGCCAGCAGCGTACAACAGGGGTCGGATCAGCCCCAGCATTTT. Its translation: CASSVQQGSDQPQHF. The genes are TRBV7-8 and TRBJ1-5; 7 bases line up with TRBD1. Germline V gives CDR1 SGHVS, CDR2 FQNEAQ. J lost 5 bases, V lost 5 bases, and 9 bases had no gene match. The CDR3 has 15 residues.